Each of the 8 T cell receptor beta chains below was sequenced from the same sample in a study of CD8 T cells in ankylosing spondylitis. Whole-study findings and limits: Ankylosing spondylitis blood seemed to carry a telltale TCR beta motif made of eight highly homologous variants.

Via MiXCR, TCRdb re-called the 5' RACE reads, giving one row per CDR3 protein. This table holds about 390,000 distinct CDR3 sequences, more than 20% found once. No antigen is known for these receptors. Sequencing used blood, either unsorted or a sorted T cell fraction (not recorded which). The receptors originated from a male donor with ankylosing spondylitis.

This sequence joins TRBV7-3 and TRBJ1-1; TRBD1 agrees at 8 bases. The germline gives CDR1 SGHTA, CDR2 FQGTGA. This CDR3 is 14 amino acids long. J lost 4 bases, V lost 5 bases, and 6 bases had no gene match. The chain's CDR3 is CASSHGQGGTEAFF. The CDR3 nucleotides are TGTGCCAGCAGCCACGGACAGGGAGGCACTGAAGCTTTCTTT.

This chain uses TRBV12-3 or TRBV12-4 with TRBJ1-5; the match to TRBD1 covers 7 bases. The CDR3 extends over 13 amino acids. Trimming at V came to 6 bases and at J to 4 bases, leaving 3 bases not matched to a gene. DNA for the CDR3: TGTGCCAGCAGGATGACAGGGAATCAGCCCCAGCATTTT. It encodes CASRMTGNQPQHF.

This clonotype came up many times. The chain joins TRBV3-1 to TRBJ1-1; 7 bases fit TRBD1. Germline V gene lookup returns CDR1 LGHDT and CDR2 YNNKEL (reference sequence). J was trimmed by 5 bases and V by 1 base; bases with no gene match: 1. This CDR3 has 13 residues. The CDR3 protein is CASSQARGTEAFF. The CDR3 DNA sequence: TGTGCCAGCAGCCAAGCCAGGGGGACTGAAGCTTTCTTT.

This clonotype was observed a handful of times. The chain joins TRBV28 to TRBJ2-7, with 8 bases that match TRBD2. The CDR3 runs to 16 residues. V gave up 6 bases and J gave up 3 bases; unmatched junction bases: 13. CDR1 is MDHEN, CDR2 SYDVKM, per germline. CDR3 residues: CASSPSGSFLFYEQYF. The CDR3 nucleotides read TGTGCCAGCAGCCCTAGCGGGTCGTTCCTCTTCTACGAGCAGTACTTC.

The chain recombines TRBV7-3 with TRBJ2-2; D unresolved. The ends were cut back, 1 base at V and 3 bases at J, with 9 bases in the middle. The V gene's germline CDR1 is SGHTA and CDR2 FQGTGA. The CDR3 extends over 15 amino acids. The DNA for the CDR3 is TGTGCCAGCAGCTTAAATCCCGGCCACACCGGGGAGCTGTTTTTT. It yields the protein CASSLNPGHTGELFF.

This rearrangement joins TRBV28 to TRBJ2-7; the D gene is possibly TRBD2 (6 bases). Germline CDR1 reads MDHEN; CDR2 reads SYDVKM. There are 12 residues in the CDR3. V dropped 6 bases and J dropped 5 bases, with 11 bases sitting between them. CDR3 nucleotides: TGTGCCAGCAGGGGGGACTTGAACGAGCAGTACTTC. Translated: CASRGDLNEQYF. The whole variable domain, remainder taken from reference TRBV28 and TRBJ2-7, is DVKVTQSSRYLVKRTGEKVFLECVQDMDHENMFWYRQDPGLGLRLIYFSYDVKMKEKGDIPEGYSVSREKKERFSLILESASTNQTSMYLCASRGDLNEQYFGPGTRLTVT.

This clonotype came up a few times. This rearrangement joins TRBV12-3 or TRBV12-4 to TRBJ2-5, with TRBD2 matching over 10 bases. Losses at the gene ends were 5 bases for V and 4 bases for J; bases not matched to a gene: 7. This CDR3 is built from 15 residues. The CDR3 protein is CASSLSGRAAETQYF. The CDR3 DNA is TGTGCCAGCAGTCTCAGCGGGAGGGCCGCAGAGACCCAGTACTTC.

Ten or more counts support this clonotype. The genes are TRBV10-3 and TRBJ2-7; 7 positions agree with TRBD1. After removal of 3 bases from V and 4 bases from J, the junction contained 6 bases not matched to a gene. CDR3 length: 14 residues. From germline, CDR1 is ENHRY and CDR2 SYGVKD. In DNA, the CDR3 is TGTGCCATCAGTGACCGGGACAGCTCTTACGAGCAGTACTTC. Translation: CAISDRDSSYEQYF.